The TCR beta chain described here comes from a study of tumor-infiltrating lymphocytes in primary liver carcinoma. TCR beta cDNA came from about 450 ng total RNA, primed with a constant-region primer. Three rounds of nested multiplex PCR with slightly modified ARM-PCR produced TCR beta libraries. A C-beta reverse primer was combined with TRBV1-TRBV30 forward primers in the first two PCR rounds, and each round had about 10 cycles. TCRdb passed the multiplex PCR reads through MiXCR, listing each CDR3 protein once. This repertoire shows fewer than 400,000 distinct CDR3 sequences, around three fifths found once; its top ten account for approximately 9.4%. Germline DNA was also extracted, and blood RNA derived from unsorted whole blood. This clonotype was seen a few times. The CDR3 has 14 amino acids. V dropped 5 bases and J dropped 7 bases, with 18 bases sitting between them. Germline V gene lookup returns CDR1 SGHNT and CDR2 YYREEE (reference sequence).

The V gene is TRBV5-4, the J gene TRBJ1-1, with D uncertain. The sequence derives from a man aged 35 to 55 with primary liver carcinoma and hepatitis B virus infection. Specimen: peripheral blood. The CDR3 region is CASSKSTTGGEAFF. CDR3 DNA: TGTGCCAGCAGTAAATCTACAACGGGAGGTGAAGCTTTCTTT. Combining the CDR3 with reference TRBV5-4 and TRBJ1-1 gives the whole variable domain ETGVTQSPTHLIKTRGQQVTLRCSSQSGHNTVSWYQQALGQGPQFIFQYYREEENGRGNFPPRFSGLQFPNYSSELNVNALELDDSALYLCASSKSTTGGEAFFGQGTRLTVV.